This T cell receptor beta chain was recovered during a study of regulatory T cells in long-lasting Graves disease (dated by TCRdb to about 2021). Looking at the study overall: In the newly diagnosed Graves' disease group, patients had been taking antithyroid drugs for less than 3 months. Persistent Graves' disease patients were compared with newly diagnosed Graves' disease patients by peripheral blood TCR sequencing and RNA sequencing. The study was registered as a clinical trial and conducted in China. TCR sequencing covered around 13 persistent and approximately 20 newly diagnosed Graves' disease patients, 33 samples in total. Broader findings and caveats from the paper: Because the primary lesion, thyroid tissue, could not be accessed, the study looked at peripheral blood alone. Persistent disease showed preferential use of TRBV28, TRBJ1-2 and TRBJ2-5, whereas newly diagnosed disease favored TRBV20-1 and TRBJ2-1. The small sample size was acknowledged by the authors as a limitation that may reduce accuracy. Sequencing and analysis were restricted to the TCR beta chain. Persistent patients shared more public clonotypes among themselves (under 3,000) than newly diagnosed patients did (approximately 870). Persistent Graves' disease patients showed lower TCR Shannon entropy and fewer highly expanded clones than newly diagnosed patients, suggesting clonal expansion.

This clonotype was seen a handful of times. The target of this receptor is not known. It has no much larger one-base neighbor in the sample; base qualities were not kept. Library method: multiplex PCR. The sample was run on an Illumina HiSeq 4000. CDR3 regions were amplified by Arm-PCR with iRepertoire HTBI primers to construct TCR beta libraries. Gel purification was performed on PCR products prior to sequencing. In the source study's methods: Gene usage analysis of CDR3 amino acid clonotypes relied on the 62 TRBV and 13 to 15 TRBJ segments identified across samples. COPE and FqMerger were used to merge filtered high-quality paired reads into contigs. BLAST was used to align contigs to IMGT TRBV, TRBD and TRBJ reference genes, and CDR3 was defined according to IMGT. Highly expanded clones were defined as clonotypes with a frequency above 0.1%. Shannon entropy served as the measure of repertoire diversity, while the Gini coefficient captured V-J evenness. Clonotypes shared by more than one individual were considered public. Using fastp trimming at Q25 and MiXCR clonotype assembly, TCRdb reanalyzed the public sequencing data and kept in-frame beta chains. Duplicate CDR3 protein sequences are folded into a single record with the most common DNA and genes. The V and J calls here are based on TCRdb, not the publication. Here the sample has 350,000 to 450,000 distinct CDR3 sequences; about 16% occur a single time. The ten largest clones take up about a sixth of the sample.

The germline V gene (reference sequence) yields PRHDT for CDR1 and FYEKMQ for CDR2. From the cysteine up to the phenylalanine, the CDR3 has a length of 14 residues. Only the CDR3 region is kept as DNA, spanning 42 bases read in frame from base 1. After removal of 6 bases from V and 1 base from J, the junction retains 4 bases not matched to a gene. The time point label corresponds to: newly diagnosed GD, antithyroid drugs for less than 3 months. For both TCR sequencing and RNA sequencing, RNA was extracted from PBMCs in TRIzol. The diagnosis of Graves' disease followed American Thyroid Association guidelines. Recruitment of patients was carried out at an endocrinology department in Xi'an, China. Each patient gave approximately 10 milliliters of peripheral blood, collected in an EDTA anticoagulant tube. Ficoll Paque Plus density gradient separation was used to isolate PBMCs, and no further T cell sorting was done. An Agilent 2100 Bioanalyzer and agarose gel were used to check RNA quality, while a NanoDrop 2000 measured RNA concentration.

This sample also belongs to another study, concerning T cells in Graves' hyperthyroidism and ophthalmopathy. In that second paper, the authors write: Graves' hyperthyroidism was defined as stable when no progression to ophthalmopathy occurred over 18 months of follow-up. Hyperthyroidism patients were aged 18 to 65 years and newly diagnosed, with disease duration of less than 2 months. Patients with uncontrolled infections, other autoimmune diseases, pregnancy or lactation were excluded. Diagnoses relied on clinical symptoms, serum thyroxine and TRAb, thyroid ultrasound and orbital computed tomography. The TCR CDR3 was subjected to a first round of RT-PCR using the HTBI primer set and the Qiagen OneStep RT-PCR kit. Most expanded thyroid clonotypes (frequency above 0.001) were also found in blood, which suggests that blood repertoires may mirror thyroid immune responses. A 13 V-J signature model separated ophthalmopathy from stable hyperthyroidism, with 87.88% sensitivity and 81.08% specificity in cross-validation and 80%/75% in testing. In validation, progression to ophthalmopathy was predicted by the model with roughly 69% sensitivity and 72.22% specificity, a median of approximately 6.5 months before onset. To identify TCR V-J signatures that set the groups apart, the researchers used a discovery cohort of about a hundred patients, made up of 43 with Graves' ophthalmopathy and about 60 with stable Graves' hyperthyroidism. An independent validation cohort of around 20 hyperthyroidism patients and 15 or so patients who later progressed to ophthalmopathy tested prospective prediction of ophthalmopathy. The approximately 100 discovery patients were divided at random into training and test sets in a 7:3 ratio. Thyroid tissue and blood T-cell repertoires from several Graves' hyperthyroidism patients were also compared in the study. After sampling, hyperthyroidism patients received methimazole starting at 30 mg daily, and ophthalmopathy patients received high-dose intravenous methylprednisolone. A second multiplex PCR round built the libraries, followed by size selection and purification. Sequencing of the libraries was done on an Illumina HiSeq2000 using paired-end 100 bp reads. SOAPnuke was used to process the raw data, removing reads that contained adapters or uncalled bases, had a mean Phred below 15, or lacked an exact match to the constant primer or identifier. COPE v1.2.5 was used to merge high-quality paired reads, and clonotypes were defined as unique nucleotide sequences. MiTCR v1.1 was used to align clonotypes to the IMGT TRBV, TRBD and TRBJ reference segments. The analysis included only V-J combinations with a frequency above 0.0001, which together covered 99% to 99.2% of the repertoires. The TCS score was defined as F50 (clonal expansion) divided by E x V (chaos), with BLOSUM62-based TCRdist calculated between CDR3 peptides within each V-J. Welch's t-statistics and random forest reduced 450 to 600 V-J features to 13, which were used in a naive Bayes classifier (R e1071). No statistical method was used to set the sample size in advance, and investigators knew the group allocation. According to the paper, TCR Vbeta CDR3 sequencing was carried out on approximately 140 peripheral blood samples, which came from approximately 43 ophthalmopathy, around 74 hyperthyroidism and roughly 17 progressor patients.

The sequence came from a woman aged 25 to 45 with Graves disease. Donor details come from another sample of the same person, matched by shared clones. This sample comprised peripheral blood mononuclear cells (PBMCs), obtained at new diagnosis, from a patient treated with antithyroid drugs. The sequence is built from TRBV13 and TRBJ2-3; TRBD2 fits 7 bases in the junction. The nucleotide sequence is TGTGCCAGCAGACCCCGGGGGGGCACAGATACGCAGTATTTT. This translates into CASRPRGGTDTQYF.